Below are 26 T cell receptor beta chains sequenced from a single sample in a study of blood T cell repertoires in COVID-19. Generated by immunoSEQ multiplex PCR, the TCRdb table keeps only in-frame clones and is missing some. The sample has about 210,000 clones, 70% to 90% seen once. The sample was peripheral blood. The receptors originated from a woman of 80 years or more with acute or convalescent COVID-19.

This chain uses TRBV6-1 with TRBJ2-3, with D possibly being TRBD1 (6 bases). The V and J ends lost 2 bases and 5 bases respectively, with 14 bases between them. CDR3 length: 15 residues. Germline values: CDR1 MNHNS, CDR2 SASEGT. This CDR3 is CASSESQGIRDTQYF. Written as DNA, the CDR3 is TGTGCCAGCAGTGAAAGTCAGGGGATAAGAGATACGCAGTATTTT.

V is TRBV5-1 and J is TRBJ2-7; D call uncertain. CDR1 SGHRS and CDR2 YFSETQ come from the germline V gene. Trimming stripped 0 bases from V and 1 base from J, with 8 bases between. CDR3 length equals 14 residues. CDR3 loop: CASSLGSTSYEQYF. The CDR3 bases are TGCGCCAGCAGCTTGGGGTCCACTTCCTACGAGCAGTACTTC.

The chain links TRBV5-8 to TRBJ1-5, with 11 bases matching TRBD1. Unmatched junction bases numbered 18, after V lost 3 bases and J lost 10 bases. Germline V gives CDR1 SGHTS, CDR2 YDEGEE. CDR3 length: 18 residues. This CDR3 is CASSSGAGVPGQGEPQHF. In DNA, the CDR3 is TGTGCCAGCAGCTCTGGGGCTGGGGTCCCGGGACAGGGGGAACCCCAGCATTTT.

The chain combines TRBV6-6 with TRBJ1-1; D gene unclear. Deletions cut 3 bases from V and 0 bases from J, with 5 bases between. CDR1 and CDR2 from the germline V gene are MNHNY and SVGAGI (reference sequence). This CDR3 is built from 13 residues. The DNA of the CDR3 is TGTGCCAGCAGTTATAGCCTGAACACTGAAGCTTTCTTT. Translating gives CASSYSLNTEAFF.

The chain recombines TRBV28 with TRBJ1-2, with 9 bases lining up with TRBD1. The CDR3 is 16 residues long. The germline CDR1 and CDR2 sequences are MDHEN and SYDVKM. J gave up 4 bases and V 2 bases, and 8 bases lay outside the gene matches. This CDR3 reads CASSLPPGQGGYGYTF. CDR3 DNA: TGTGCCAGCAGTTTACCTCCGGGACAGGGAGGCTATGGCTACACCTTC.

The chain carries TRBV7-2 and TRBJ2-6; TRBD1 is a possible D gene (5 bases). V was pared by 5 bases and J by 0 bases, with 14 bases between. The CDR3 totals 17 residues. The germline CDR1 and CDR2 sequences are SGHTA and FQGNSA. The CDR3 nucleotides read TGTGCCAGCAGCGAACAAGCAGGGCTCTCTGGGGCCAACGTCCTGACTTTC. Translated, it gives CASSEQAGLSGANVLTF.

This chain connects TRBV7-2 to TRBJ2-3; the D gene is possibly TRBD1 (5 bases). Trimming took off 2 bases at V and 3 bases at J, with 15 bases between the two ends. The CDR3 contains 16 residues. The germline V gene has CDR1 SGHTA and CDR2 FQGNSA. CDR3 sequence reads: CASSLLADPGTDTQYF. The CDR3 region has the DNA TGTGCCAGCAGCTTATTGGCAGACCCAGGGACAGATACGCAGTATTTT.

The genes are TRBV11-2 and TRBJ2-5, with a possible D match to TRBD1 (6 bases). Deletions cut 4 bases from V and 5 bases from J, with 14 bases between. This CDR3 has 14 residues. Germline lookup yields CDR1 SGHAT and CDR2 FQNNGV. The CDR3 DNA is TGTGCCAGCAGCTCAACTTGGACAGACGAGACCCAGTACTTC. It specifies CASSSTWTDETQYF.

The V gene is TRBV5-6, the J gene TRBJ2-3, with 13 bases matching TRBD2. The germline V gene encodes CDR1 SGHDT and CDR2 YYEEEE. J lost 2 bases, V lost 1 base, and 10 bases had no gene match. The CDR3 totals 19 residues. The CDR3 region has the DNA TGTGCCAGCAGCTTGACTAGCGGGAGGGTTTGGGGGTTCACAGATACGCAGTATTTT. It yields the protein CASSLTSGRVWGFTDTQYF.

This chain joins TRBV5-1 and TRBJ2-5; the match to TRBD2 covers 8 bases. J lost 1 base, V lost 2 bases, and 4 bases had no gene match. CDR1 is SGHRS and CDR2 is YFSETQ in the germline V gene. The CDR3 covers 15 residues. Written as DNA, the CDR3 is TGCGCCAGCAGCTTCCCTAGCGGGCCCCAAGAGACCCAGTACTTC. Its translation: CASSFPSGPQETQYF.

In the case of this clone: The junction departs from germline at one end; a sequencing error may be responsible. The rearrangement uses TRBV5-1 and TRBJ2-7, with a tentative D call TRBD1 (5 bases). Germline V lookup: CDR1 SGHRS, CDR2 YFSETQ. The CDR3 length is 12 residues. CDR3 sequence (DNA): TGCGCCAGCAGCTTGGACAGGACGGACCTCGCATTC. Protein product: CASSLDRTDLAF.

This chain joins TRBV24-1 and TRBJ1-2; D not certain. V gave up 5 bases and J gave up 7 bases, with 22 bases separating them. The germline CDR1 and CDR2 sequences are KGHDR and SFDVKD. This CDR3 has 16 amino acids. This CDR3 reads CATSGLGDPEQGGYTF. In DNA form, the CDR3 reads TGTGCCACCAGTGGTCTAGGAGACCCTGAACAAGGTGGCTACACCTTC.

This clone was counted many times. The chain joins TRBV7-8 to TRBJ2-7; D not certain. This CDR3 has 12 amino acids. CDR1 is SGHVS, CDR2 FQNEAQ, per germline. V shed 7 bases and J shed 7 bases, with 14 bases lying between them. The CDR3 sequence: CASTGLPQEQYF. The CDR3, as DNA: TGTGCCAGCACGGGTCTACCCCAGGAGCAGTACTTC.

In nucleotides, the CDR3 is TGTGCCAGCAGAAAGGAGGGAGGAACCCTTCCTGGGGAGCTGTTTTTT. Protein product: CASRKEGGTLPGELFF. The V and J genes are TRBV2 and TRBJ2-2; possibly TRBD2 for D (6 bases). V was trimmed by 6 bases and J by 8 bases, leaving 22 bases between them. The CDR3 has 16 residues. Germline values: CDR1 SNHLY, CDR2 FYNNEI.

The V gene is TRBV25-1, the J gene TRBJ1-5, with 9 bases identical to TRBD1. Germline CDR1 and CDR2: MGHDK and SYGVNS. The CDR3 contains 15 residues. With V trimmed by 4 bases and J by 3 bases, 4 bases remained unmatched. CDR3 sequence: CASSGTGVTNQPQHF. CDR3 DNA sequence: TGTGCCAGCAGTGGGACAGGGGTAACCAATCAGCCCCAGCATTTT.

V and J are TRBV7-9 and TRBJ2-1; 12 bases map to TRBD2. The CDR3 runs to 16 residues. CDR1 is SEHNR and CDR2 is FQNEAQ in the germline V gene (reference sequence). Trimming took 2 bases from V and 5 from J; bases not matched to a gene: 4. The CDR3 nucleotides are TGTGCCAGCAGCTTACCTAGCGGGAGGGTCCACAATGAGCAGTTCTTC. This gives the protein CASSLPSGRVHNEQFF.

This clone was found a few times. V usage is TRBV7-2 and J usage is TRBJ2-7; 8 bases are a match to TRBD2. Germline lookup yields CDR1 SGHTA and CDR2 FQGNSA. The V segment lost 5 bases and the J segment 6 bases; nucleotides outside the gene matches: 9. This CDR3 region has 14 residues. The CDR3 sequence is CASSIRLAGTEQYF. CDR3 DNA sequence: TGTGCCAGCAGCATACGTCTAGCGGGTACCGAGCAGTACTTC.

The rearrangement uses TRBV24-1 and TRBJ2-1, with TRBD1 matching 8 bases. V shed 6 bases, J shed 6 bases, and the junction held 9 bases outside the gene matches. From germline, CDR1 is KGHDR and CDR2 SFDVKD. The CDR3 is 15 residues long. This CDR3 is CATSSKTGDPNEQFF. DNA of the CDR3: TGTGCCACCAGTTCCAAGACAGGGGACCCCAATGAGCAGTTCTTC.

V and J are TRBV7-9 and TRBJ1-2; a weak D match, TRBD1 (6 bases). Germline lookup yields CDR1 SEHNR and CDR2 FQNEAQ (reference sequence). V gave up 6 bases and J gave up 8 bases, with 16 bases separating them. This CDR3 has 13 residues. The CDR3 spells CASSHSQGTGYTF. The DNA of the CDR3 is TGTGCCAGCAGTCATTCTCAGGGGACGGGCTACACCTTC.

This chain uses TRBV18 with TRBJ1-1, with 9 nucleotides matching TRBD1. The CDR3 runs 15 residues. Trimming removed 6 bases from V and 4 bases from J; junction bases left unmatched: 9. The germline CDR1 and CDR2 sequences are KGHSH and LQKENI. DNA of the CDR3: TGTGCCAGCTCTCAGGGACAGGGTTGGAGCACTGAAGCTTTCTTT. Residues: CASSQGQGWSTEAFF. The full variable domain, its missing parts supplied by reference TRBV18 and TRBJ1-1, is NAGVMQNPRHLVRRRGQEARLRCSPMKGHSHVYWYRQLPEEGLKFMVYLQKENIIDESGMPKERFSAEFPKEGPSILRIQQVVRGDSAAYFCASSQGQGWSTEAFFGQGTRLTVV.

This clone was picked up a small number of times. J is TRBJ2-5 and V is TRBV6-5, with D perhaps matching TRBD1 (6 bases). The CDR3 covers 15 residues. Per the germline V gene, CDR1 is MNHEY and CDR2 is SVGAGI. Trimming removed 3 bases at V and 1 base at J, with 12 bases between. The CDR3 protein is CASSYWQGIQETQYF. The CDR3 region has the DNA TGTGCCAGCAGTTATTGGCAGGGGATCCAAGAGACCCAGTACTTC.

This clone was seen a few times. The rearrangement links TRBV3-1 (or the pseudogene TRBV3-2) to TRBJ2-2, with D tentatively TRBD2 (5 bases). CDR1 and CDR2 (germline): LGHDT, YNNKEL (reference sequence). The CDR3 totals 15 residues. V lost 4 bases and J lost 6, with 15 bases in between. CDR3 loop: CASSPINRGAGELFF. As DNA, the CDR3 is TGTGCCAGCAGCCCTATTAATCGGGGTGCCGGGGAGCTGTTTTTT.

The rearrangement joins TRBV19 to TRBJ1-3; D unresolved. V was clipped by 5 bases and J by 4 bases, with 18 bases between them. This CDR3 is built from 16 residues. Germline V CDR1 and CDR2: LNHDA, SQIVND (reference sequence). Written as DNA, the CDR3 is TGTGCCAGTAGTCCTCAACTAGTCGGGCTCGGAAACACCATATATTTT. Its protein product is CASSPQLVGLGNTIYF.

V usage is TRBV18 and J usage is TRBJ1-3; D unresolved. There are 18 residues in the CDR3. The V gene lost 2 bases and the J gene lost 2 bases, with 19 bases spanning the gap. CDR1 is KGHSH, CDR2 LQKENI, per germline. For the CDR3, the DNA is TGTGCCAGCTCACCAGTACAGACCCCCCGAAGACCTGGAAACACCATATATTTT. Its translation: CASSPVQTPRRPGNTIYF.

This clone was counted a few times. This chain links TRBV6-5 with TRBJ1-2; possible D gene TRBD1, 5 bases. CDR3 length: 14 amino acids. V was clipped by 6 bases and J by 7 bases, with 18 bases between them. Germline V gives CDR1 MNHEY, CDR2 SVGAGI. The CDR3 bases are TGTGCCAGCAGCACGTGGGGGGAACGATCTGGCTACACCTTC. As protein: CASSTWGERSGYTF.

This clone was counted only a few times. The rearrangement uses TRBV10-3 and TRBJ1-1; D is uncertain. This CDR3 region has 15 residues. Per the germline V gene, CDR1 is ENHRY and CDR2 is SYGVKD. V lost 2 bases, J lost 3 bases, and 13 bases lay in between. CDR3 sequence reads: CAISEVLQYYTEAFF. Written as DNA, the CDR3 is TGTGCCATCAGTGAGGTTCTACAGTATTACACTGAAGCTTTCTTT.